This T cell receptor beta chain was profiled in a study of blood T cell repertoires in COVID-19 (dated by TCRdb to the early 2020s). At the level of the whole study: Collaborator samples came from the United States, Italy and Spain and covered acute and convalescent phases of COVID-19. The dataset comprised deeply sampled blood TCRbeta repertoires from subjects exposed to, actively infected with, or recovered from COVID-19. The samples were drawn from two sources: the first 160 participants of the ongoing ImmuneRACE study, and fewer than 1,500 subjects contributed by 6 global collaborators. Where HLA class I and class II types were available, the types were taken from metadata supplied by the sample provider, not from assay-based typing. Nearly every sample came with metadata listing a de-identified subject ID, COVID-19 status, age in years and sex. The prospective study material was composed of cDNA or gDNA derived from T cells, B-cell-depleted T cells, or PBMCs. The repertoires were released in a freely available public database meant as a resource for research on the immune response to SARS-CoV-2. What the authors observed across the whole study: The amount of clinical and demographic metadata varied by source and participant and was provided uncurated.

Whole blood was collected in K2EDTA tubes by collaborating institutions according to the institutions' own protocols. For TCRbeta analysis, collaborators shipped samples as frozen whole blood, isolated PBMCs, or DNA extracted from either of those sample types. CDR1 and CDR2 are read off the germline V gene (reference sequence) as MNHEY and SMNVEV. V gives up 8 bases and J gives up 7 bases, and the segment between their germline ends measures 12 bases. The CDR3 runs 13 residues from the cysteine to the phenylalanine. The CDR3 DNA has 39 bases and is translated from base 1. The immunoSEQ Assay, a bias-controlled multiplex PCR, was used to amplify TCRbeta CDR3 regions from genomic DNA. The authors' pipeline ran thus. Nucleated cell counts per sample were estimated from amplification of reference gene primers within the assay. To quantify the absolute abundance of each unique TCRbeta CDR3 rearrangement, sequence reads were collapsed and filtered. For each sample, productive Simpson clonality was calculated as the square root of Simpson's diversity index over productive rearrangements. Drawn from immuneACCESS, this table holds only the in-frame rearrangements with V and J called that TCRdb kept. Clones are partly lost; checked studies trace under half to an unresolved V gene and leave the rest unexplained. V and J calls and clone size are as listed in that table; D and trimming were resolved from the DNA. The sample contains 76,000 or so clones, approximately 80% of them found a single time. The ten largest clones capture approximately 12% of the sample.

Points on this clone: The target of this receptor is not known. No much larger clone exists at a distance of one base, and base qualities are not known.

The sequence was collected from a man between 50 and 59 years old with acute or convalescent COVID-19. The sequenced sample was peripheral blood. The rearrangement joined TRBV27 to TRBJ1-6; the D gene is perhaps TRBD1, on 6 matching bases. The sequenced DNA: TGTGCCAGCGGGGGCCAAGGGAATTCACCCCTCCACTTT. This translates into CASGGQGNSPLHF.